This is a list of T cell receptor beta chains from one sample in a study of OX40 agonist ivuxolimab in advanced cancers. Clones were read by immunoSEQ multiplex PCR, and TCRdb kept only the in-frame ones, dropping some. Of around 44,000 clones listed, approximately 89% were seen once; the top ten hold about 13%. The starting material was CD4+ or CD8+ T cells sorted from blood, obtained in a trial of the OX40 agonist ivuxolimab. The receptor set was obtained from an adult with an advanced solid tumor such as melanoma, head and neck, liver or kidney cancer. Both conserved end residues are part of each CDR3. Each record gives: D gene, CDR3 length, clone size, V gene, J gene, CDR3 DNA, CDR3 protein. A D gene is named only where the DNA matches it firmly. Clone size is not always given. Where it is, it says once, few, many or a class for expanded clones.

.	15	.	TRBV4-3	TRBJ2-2	TGCGCCAGCAGCCATCGGGGAGGACACACCGGGGAGCTGTTTTTT	CASSHRGGHTGELFF
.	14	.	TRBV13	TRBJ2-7	TGTGCCAGCAGCCTTCGGGACACCTCCTACGAGCAGTACTTC	CASSLRDTSYEQYF
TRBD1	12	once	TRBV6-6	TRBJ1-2	TGTGCCAGCAGTCCGGGGACAGGGCGCTACACCTTC	CASSPGTGRYTF
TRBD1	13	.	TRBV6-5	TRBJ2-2	TGTGCCAGCACCAAGGACAGGACCGGGGAGCTGTTTTTT	CASTKDRTGELFF
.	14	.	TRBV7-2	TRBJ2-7	TGTGCCAGCAGCTCGGGACCGCCCTCCTACGAGCAGTACTTC	CASSSGPPSYEQYF
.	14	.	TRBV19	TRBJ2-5	TGTGCCAGTAGTCCCCGGGCAGGAAGGGAGACCCAGTACTTC	CASSPRAGRETQYF
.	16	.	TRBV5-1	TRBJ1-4	TGCGCCAGCAGCTTAGGGGGGTCAGGAACTAATGAAAAACTGTTTTTT	CASSLGGSGTNEKLFF
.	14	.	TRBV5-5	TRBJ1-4	TGTGCCAGCAGCTACAGGGTGACTAATGAAAAACTGTTTTTT	CASSYRVTNEKLFF
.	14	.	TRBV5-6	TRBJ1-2	TGTGCCAGCAGCTTGGCCATAGGGGAGAGAAGCTACACCTTC	CASSLAIGERSYTF
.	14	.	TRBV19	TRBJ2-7	TGTGCCAGTAGTAGCCCTCGTGGATCCTACGAGCAGTACTTC	CASSSPRGSYEQYF
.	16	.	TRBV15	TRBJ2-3	TGTGCCACCAGCAGAGCCGCAGAGGGTCGGGGAGATACGCAGTATTTT	CATSRAAEGRGDTQYF
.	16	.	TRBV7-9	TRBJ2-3	TGTGCCAGCACCCTTAGTCGTGGGGGGTACACAGATACGCAGTATTTT	CASTLSRGGYTDTQYF
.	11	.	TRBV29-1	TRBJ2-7	TGCAGCGTTTTGACAGATTACGAGCAGTACTTC	CSVLTDYEQYF
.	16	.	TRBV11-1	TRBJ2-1	TGTGCCAGCACAGACACAAGGGGACACCAGGGGAATGAGCAGTTCTTC	CASTDTRGHQGNEQFF
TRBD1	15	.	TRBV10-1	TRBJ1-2	TGCGCCAGCAGTCCCGGACAGGGAAGAGGGAATGGCTACACCTTC	CASSPGQGRGNGYTF
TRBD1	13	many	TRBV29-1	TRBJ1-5	TGCAGCGTTGGACAGGGAACGGCTCAGCCCCAGCATTTT	CSVGQGTAQPQHF
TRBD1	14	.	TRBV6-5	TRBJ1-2	TGTGCCAGCAACTTCCTGGACAGGGCGGATGGCTACACCTTC	CASNFLDRADGYTF
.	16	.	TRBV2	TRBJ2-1	TGTGCCAGCAGTGGTGTGGGACAAACGATTGACAATGAGCAGTTCTTC	CASSGVGQTIDNEQFF
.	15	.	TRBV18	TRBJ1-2	TGTGCCAGCTCACCCACACCGGGGGGCGGGTATGGCTACACCTTC	CASSPTPGGGYGYTF
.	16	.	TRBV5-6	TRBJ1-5	TGTGCCAGCAGCTTGGGGCTAAGACAGGGCAATCAGCCCCAGCATTTT	CASSLGLRQGNQPQHF
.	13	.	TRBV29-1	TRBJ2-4	TGCAGCACTACGACGGAGGTGGGAAACATTCAGTACTTC	CSTTTEVGNIQYF
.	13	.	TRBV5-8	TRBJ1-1	TGTGCCAGCAGCTTGCCCCCCCGCACTGAAGCTTTCTTT	CASSLPPRTEAFF
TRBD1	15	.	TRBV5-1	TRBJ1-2	TGTGCCAGCAGCTTGGGGACAGGGGGCTTCTATGGCTACACCTTC	CASSLGTGGFYGYTF
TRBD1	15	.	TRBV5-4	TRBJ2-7	TGTGCCAGCAGCGGAAGGACAGGGAAGTCCTACGAGCAGTACTTC	CASSGRTGKSYEQYF
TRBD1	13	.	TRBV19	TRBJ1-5	TGTGCCAGCTCGACAGGGGGCAATCAGCCCCAGCATTTT	CASSTGGNQPQHF
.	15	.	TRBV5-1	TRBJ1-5	TGCGCCAGCAGCTTAGGGGAGGGAAGCAATCAGCCCCAGCATTTT	CASSLGEGSNQPQHF
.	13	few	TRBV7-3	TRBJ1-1	TGTGCCAGCAGCTTAGGGGGGGACACTGAAGCTTTCTTT	CASSLGGDTEAFF
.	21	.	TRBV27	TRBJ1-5	TGTGCCAGCAGTCCCCTACCTCGGGGACTTATCGATGGACATAGCAATCAGCCCCAGCATTTT	CASSPLPRGLIDGHSNQPQHF
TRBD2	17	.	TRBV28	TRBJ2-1	TGTGCCAGCAGCCGCGACCCGGGACTAGGAGGGTTATATGAGCAGTTCTTC	CASSRDPGLGGLYEQFF
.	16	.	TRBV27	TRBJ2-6	TGTGCCAGCAGTTTATCGCGCGGGGCTGGGGCCAACGTCCTGACTTTC	CASSLSRGAGANVLTF
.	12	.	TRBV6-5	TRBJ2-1	TGTGCCAGCAGTTATTCGGGGCATGAGCAGTTCTTC	CASSYSGHEQFF
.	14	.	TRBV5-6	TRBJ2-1	TGTGCCAGCAGCGTAGGCGGATCGGTGGGTGAGCAGTTCTTC	CASSVGGSVGEQFF
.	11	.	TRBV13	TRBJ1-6	TGTGCCAGCAGTGAGGGGCGGACCCTCCACTTT	CASSEGRTLHF
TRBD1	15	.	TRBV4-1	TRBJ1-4	TGCGCCAGCAGCGAGGACAGGGGGGTGGGTGAAAAACTGTTTTTT	CASSEDRGVGEKLFF
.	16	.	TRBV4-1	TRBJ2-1	TGCGCCAGCAGCCAAGAGTCAGTGGGGGGCGCGGGGTTGCAGTTCTTC	CASSQESVGGAGLQFF
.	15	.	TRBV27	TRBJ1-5	TGTGCCAGCAGTTTAGTGCCAGGGTGGAATCAGCCCCAGCATTTT	CASSLVPGWNQPQHF
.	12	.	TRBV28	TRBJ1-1	TGTGCCAGCAGTTTGGCCCCATGGTTGGCTTTCTTT	CASSLAPWLAFF
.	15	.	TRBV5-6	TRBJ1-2	TGTGCCAGCAGCTCCCCCGGGACATCGCCCTATGGCTACACCTTC	CASSSPGTSPYGYTF
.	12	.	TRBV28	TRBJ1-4	TGTGCCAGCAGTTTTGGGAGGGAAAAACTGTTTTTT	CASSFGREKLFF
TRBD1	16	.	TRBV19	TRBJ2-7	TGTGCCAGTAGTTATTATGGGACAGGAGGGTCCGACGAGCAGTACTTC	CASSYYGTGGSDEQYF